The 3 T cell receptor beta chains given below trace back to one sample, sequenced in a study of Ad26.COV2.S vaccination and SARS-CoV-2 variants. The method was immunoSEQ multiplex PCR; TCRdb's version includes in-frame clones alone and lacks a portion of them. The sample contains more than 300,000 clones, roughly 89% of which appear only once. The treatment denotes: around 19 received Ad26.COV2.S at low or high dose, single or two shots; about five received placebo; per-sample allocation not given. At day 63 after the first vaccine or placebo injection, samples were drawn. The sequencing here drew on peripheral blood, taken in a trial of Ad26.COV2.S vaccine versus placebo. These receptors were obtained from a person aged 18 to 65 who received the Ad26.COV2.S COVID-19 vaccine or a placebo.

The CDR3 loop is CASSPGRENIQYF. CDR3 sequence (DNA): TGTGCCAGCAGCCCCGGTAGGGAAAACATTCAGTACTTC. This rearrangement joins TRBV6-5 to TRBJ2-4, with D uncertain. V lost 6 bases and J 5 bases, leaving 11 bases between the germline ends. There are 13 residues in the CDR3. Germline CDR1 reads MNHEY; CDR2 reads SVGAGI.

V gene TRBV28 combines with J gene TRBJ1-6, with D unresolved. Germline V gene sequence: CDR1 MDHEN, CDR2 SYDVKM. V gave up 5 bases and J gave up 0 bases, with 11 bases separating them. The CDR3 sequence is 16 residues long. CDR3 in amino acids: CASSAQDSSYNSPLHF. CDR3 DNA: TGTGCCAGCAGTGCCCAGGATAGCTCCTATAATTCACCCCTCCACTTT.

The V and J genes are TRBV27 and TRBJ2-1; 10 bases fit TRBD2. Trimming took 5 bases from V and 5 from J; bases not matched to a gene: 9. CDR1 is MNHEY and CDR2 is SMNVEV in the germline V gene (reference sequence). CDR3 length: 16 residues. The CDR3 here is CASSRGWTSGNNEQFF. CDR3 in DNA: TGTGCCAGCAGTAGGGGATGGACTAGCGGAAACAATGAGCAGTTCTTC.